This T cell receptor (beta chain) was captured in a study of PD-1 blockade in classical Hodgkin lymphoma. Whole-study results and caveats: TCR diversity at baseline was reported to be reduced in newly diagnosed patients relative to healthy donors. Similar baseline diversity was found in complete responders and newly diagnosed patients. Patients starting nivolumab less than 1 year after ASCT had lower diversity and were excluded from later analyses.

Assay: immunoSEQ multiplex PCR; the TCRdb copy retains only in-frame clones and omits some. The sample includes some 22,000 clones, roughly 80% seen only once; the top ten take approximately 18%. Every patient relapsed after autologous stem cell transplantation, and brentuximab vedotin exposure varied. Complete response, partial response or progressive disease was recorded as best response. On this clone itself: The antigen remains unidentified.

V was shortened by 4 bases and J by 5 bases, with 4 bases between the two germline ends. This CDR3 spans 11 amino acids. The germline V gene encodes CDR1 SGDLS and CDR2 YYNGEE. The chain couples TRBV9 to TRBJ2-1; D remains ambiguous. The sequenced sample was peripheral blood mononuclear cells (PBMCs), obtained before the second cycle of nivolumab. The source of this sequence is a human donor with classical Hodgkin lymphoma. CDR3 sequence reads: CASSPNNEQFF. CDR3 DNA sequence: TGTGCCAGCAGCCCCAACAATGAGCAGTTCTTC.